Listed below are T cell receptor beta chains from one sample, sequenced in a study of blood T cells in healthy people across ages. TCRdb reprocessed the 5' RACE reads via MiXCR and lists one record per CDR3 protein. The sample lists 750,000 to 850,000 distinct CDR3 sequences, roughly 25% occurring once. The data also belong to a second study, concerning T cells of mothers and their children.

Sequenced material: blood. These receptors were collected from a boy between 10 and 17 years old in good health. The CDR3 runs from the conserved cysteine through the conserved F or W. The order of the fields is V gene, D gene, J gene, clone size, CDR3 DNA, CDR3 protein. A D gene is named only where the DNA matches it firmly. Some rows mark clone size as missing; the rest say once, few, many or name a class of expanded clone.

V gene: TRBV29-1; D gene: -; J gene: TRBJ1-1; clone size: few; CDR3 DNA: TGCAGCGTTGAAGAATTGACGGACACTGAAGCTTTCTTT; CDR3 protein: CSVEELTDTEAFF
V gene: TRBV5-1; D gene: -; J gene: TRBJ2-7; clone size: few; CDR3 DNA: TGCGCCAGCAGCTTGGCCGGACAGACGAGCTCCTACGAGCAGTACTTC; CDR3 protein: CASSLAGQTSSYEQYF
V gene: TRBV11-2; D gene: -; J gene: TRBJ2-7; clone size: -; CDR3 DNA: TGTGCCAGCGGACCCCGACCGACGTACGAGCAGTACTTC; CDR3 protein: CASGPRPTYEQYF
V gene: TRBV29-1; D gene: -; J gene: TRBJ1-2; clone size: -; CDR3 DNA: TGCAGCGTTGAAGATCGGGACGGTAACTATGGCTACACCTTC; CDR3 protein: CSVEDRDGNYGYTF
V gene: TRBV27; D gene: -; J gene: TRBJ2-7; clone size: -; CDR3 DNA: TGTGCCAGCAGTCCCGGACAGCTCAGCTCCTACGAGCAGTACTTC; CDR3 protein: CASSPGQLSSYEQYF
V gene: TRBV7-7; D gene: TRBD1; J gene: TRBJ1-1; clone size: -; CDR3 DNA: TGTGCTAGCAGCCTAGGCCGGGACAGTGAAGCTTTCTTT; CDR3 protein: CASSLGRDSEAFF
V gene: TRBV7-2; D gene: -; J gene: TRBJ2-5; clone size: -; CDR3 DNA: TGTGCCAGCAGCGAGACGAGGGCTGGAGGAGAGACCCAGTACTTC; CDR3 protein: CASSETRAGGETQYF
V gene: TRBV19; D gene: -; J gene: TRBJ1-2; clone size: once; CDR3 DNA: TGTGCCGCAGGCAGGTGGAACTATGGCTACACCTTC; CDR3 protein: CAAGRWNYGYTF
V gene: TRBV6-6; D gene: -; J gene: TRBJ2-3; clone size: -; CDR3 DNA: TGTGCCAGCAGCCCCAAAGTCGCAGATACGCAGTATTTT; CDR3 protein: CASSPKVADTQYF
V gene: TRBV5-1; D gene: TRBD2; J gene: TRBJ2-4; clone size: -; CDR3 DNA: TGCGCCAGCAGCTTGGGAGCGGGACCAGCCAAAAACATTCAGTACTTC; CDR3 protein: CASSLGAGPAKNIQYF
V gene: TRBV7-2; D gene: -; J gene: TRBJ1-2; clone size: -; CDR3 DNA: TGTGCCAGCAGCTTAGATGAGGGAGTCGGCTACACCTTC; CDR3 protein: CASSLDEGVGYTF
V gene: TRBV7-2; D gene: TRBD2; J gene: TRBJ2-7; clone size: -; CDR3 DNA: TGTGCCAGCAGCCCCCCCAATAGCGGGGCCGGGGAGCAGTACTTC; CDR3 protein: CASSPPNSGAGEQYF
V gene: TRBV28; D gene: -; J gene: TRBJ2-5; clone size: -; CDR3 DNA: TGTGCCAGCAGCTCAGGGTCTAGAGAGACCCAGTACTTC; CDR3 protein: CASSSGSRETQYF
V gene: TRBV20-1; D gene: TRBD2; J gene: TRBJ2-5; clone size: few; CDR3 DNA: TGCAGTGCTAGAGATCTCGGGACTAATAAAGAGACCCAGTACTTC; CDR3 protein: CSARDLGTNKETQYF
V gene: TRBV7-2; D gene: TRBD1; J gene: TRBJ1-5; clone size: -; CDR3 DNA: TGTGCCACCAAGCCGGGACAGGGCTTCAATCAGCCCCAGCATTTT; CDR3 protein: CATKPGQGFNQPQHF
V gene: TRBV20-1; D gene: -; J gene: TRBJ1-1; clone size: -; CDR3 DNA: TGCAGTGCTAGTGGTATGGGGGGACGGAGGAACACTGAAGCTTTCTTT; CDR3 protein: CSASGMGGRRNTEAFF
V gene: TRBV7-2; D gene: TRBD2; J gene: TRBJ2-1; clone size: few; CDR3 DNA: TGTGCCAGCAGCTTAGGAGGACTAGCGGGGGGCCCAACCTACAATGAGCAGTTCTTC; CDR3 protein: CASSLGGLAGGPTYNEQFF
V gene: TRBV9; D gene: -; J gene: TRBJ2-5; clone size: -; CDR3 DNA: TGTGCCAGCAGCGCAAACAACCAAGAGACCCAGTACTTC; CDR3 protein: CASSANNQETQYF
V gene: TRBV6-5; D gene: -; J gene: TRBJ1-4; clone size: few; CDR3 DNA: TGTGCCAGCAGTTCTGATAGGGGGATGTTAGAAGTATTTGAAAAACTGTTTTTT; CDR3 protein: CASSSDRGMLEVFEKLFF
V gene: TRBV5-1; D gene: -; J gene: TRBJ2-5; clone size: -; CDR3 DNA: TGCGCCAGCAGCTTGGATGGGACGGGTGGCTTGAAGACCCAGTACTTC; CDR3 protein: CASSLDGTGGLKTQYF
V gene: TRBV5-1; D gene: -; J gene: TRBJ2-6; clone size: few; CDR3 DNA: TGCGCCAGCACCCAAAACTCGGGCTCTGGGGCCAACGTCCTGACTTTC; CDR3 protein: CASTQNSGSGANVLTF
V gene: TRBV5-1; D gene: -; J gene: TRBJ2-3; clone size: few; CDR3 DNA: TGCGCCAGTGCGAGAGACTCCCCAGATACGCAGTATTTT; CDR3 protein: CASARDSPDTQYF
V gene: TRBV5-1; D gene: TRBD1; J gene: TRBJ2-1; clone size: -; CDR3 DNA: TGCGCCAGCAGCGTTGGGGGGACAGGGATTTTCAATGAGCAGTTCTTC; CDR3 protein: CASSVGGTGIFNEQFF
V gene: TRBV4-2; D gene: TRBD1; J gene: TRBJ2-2; clone size: -; CDR3 DNA: TGTGCCAGCAGCCCGGGACAGGGGAGGGCCGGGGAGCTGTTTTTT; CDR3 protein: CASSPGQGRAGELFF
V gene: TRBV7-9; D gene: -; J gene: TRBJ2-7; clone size: -; CDR3 DNA: TGTGCCAGCAGCTCCTTAGGGTCCAACTCCTACGAGCAGTACTTC; CDR3 protein: CASSSLGSNSYEQYF
V gene: TRBV6-1; D gene: -; J gene: TRBJ1-1; clone size: -; CDR3 DNA: TGTGCCAGCAGTGAAGTGTTGGGTTTAAACACTGAAGCTTTCTTT; CDR3 protein: CASSEVLGLNTEAFF
V gene: TRBV27; D gene: -; J gene: TRBJ2-7; clone size: few; CDR3 DNA: TGTGCCAGCAGTACGGACAGCTACTCCTACGAGCAGTACTTC; CDR3 protein: CASSTDSYSYEQYF
V gene: TRBV28; D gene: -; J gene: TRBJ2-5; clone size: many; CDR3 DNA: TGTGCCAGCAGTTCCGCGGGTGACGAGACCCAGTACTTC; CDR3 protein: CASSSAGDETQYF
V gene: TRBV9; D gene: -; J gene: TRBJ2-5; clone size: few; CDR3 DNA: TGTGCCAGCAGCGCAGGGGTAGCGGAGACCCAGTACTTC; CDR3 protein: CASSAGVAETQYF
V gene: TRBV12-3/TRBV12-4; D gene: -; J gene: TRBJ2-7; clone size: -; CDR3 DNA: TGTGCCAGCAGTTTAAAAAGTGCGGGCGGCGAGCAGTACTTC; CDR3 protein: CASSLKSAGGEQYF
V gene: TRBV6-2/TRBV6-3; D gene: -; J gene: TRBJ1-4; clone size: -; CDR3 DNA: TGTGCCAGCAGTCGACCGGGACAAGTTAATGAAAAACTGTTTTTT; CDR3 protein: CASSRPGQVNEKLFF
V gene: TRBV6-6; D gene: -; J gene: TRBJ2-7; clone size: few; CDR3 DNA: TGTGCCAGCAGTACAACCGGGACCCTCTACGAGCAGTACTTC; CDR3 protein: CASSTTGTLYEQYF
V gene: TRBV5-1; D gene: TRBD1; J gene: TRBJ2-7; clone size: -; CDR3 DNA: TGCGCCAGCAGCTTGGCCCGGGACAGGTCCGAGCAGTACTTC; CDR3 protein: CASSLARDRSEQYF
V gene: TRBV27; D gene: TRBD2; J gene: TRBJ2-1; clone size: few; CDR3 DNA: TGTGCCAGCAGTCACGGGACTAGCGGGAGGGCGGGTATTGAGCAGTTCTTC; CDR3 protein: CASSHGTSGRAGIEQFF
V gene: TRBV28; D gene: -; J gene: TRBJ2-7; clone size: -; CDR3 DNA: TGTGCCAGCACAGGGGTTCGTCACGAGCAGTACTTC; CDR3 protein: CASTGVRHEQYF
V gene: TRBV20-1; D gene: -; J gene: TRBJ1-1; clone size: -; CDR3 DNA: TGCAGTGCCGGCGCTGGTTCTGTAACTGAAGCTTTCTTT; CDR3 protein: CSAGAGSVTEAFF
V gene: TRBV12-3/TRBV12-4; D gene: -; J gene: TRBJ1-2; clone size: -; CDR3 DNA: TGTGCCAGCACCGACGATTACTATGGCTACACCTTC; CDR3 protein: CASTDDYYGYTF
V gene: TRBV6-2/TRBV6-3; D gene: TRBD2; J gene: TRBJ2-5; clone size: -; CDR3 DNA: TGTGCCAGCAGCAGACCTGGAGCGGGACGCCAAGAGACCCAGTACTTC; CDR3 protein: CASSRPGAGRQETQYF
V gene: TRBV11-2; D gene: -; J gene: TRBJ1-1; clone size: -; CDR3 DNA: TGTGCCAGCAGCTCATCATCAGTAGCTGAAGCTTTCTTT; CDR3 protein: CASSSSSVAEAFF
V gene: TRBV20-1; D gene: TRBD2; J gene: TRBJ2-3; clone size: few; CDR3 DNA: TGCAGTGCTCCGGGACTAGCGGACTGCACAGATACGCAGTATTTT; CDR3 protein: CSAPGLADCTDTQYF
V gene: TRBV5-1; D gene: TRBD1; J gene: TRBJ1-6; clone size: -; CDR3 DNA: TGCGCCAGCAGCTGGAGCGGACAGGGGAGCTCCTATAATTCACCCCTCCACTTT; CDR3 protein: CASSWSGQGSSYNSPLHF
V gene: TRBV20-1; D gene: -; J gene: TRBJ2-5; clone size: few; CDR3 DNA: TGCAGTGCTAGAGGTTCGAATGGACACCAGGAGAGGGAAGAGCAGTACTTC; CDR3 protein: CSARGSNGHQEREEQYF
V gene: TRBV6-2/TRBV6-3; D gene: TRBD1; J gene: TRBJ1-2; clone size: -; CDR3 DNA: TGTGCCAGCAGTCCCGGACAGGGATGGGGCTACACCTTC; CDR3 protein: CASSPGQGWGYTF
V gene: TRBV29-1; D gene: -; J gene: TRBJ1-1; clone size: few; CDR3 DNA: TGCAGCGTTGAGGGGGCAGGGCTCGAAGCTTTCTTT; CDR3 protein: CSVEGAGLEAFF
V gene: TRBV6-6; D gene: -; J gene: TRBJ1-1; clone size: -; CDR3 DNA: TGTGCCAGCAGGGTAGCTACAGGGTGGGGGAACACTGAAGCTTTCTTT; CDR3 protein: CASRVATGWGNTEAFF
V gene: TRBV29-1; D gene: TRBD2; J gene: TRBJ2-1; clone size: -; CDR3 DNA: TGCAGCGTTGAAGGATCGGGACTAGCGGGACTCGACCAGTTCTTC; CDR3 protein: CSVEGSGLAGLDQFF
V gene: TRBV2; D gene: -; J gene: TRBJ2-1; clone size: few; CDR3 DNA: TGTGCCAGCAGTGAATCTCTCGGAAGGGGCGAGCAGTTCTTC; CDR3 protein: CASSESLGRGEQFF
V gene: TRBV7-9; D gene: -; J gene: TRBJ2-3; clone size: -; CDR3 DNA: TGTGCCAGCAGCTTAGATCCCGCGCGGTTAAACACAGCTACGCAGTATTTT; CDR3 protein: CASSLDPARLNTATQYF
V gene: TRBV28; D gene: -; J gene: TRBJ2-1; clone size: -; CDR3 DNA: TGTGCCAGCAGAGATAAGTCCTACAATGAGCAGTTCTTC; CDR3 protein: CASRDKSYNEQFF
V gene: TRBV19; D gene: -; J gene: TRBJ1-1; clone size: -; CDR3 DNA: TGTGCCAGTAGTATCACCCAGACAGGTAACACTGAAGCTTTCTTT; CDR3 protein: CASSITQTGNTEAFF
V gene: TRBV7-6; D gene: -; J gene: TRBJ1-5; clone size: -; CDR3 DNA: TGTGCCAGCAGTCCAGCGGGGGGCGGCAATCAGCCCCAGCATTTT; CDR3 protein: CASSPAGGGNQPQHF
V gene: TRBV12-3/TRBV12-4; D gene: -; J gene: TRBJ2-7; clone size: -; CDR3 DNA: TGTGCCAGCAGTTTGGGCCCTGACGTTGAGCAGTACTTC; CDR3 protein: CASSLGPDVEQYF